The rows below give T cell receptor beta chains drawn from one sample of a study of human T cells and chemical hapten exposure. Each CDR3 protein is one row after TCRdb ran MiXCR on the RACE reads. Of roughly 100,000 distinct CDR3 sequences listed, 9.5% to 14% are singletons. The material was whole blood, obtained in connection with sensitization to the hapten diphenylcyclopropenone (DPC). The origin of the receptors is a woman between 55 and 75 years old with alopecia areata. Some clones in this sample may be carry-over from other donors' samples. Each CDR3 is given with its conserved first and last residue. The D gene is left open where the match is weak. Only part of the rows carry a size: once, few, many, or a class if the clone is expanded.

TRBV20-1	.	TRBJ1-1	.	CSARSSGLDTEAFF	TGCAGTGCTAGGTCCTCGGGGCTAGACACTGAAGCTTTCTTT
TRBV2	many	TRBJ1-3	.	CASLPGLSGNTIYF	TGTGCCAGCCTCCCAGGGCTTTCTGGAAACACCATATATTTT
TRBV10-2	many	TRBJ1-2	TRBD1	CASSPGQGHYGYTF	TGCGCCAGCAGCCCGGGACAGGGTCACTATGGCTACACCTTC
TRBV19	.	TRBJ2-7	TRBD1	CASSTGGFSYEQYF	TGTGCCAGTAGCACAGGGGGATTCTCCTACGAGCAGTACTTC
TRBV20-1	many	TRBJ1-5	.	CSARDLLDRFYSNQPQHF	TGCAGTGCTAGAGATCTCTTAGACAGGTTTTATAGCAATCAGCCCCAGCATTTT
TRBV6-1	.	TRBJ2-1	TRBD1	CASRTGGAYNEQFF	TGTGCCAGCAGGACAGGGGGCGCCTACAATGAGCAGTTCTTC
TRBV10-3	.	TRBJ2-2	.	CAISDDAAGELFF	TGTGCCATCAGTGACGACGCCGCCGGGGAGCTGTTTTTT
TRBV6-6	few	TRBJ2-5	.	CASSYISGEETQYF	TGTGCCAGCAGTTACATCTCCGGGGAAGAGACCCAGTACTTC
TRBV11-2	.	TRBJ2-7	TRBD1	CASSSPGQGVNYEQYF	TGTGCCAGCAGCTCACCGGGACAGGGAGTAAACTACGAGCAGTACTTC
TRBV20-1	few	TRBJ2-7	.	CSATEDSFYEQYF	TGCAGTGCTACGGAAGACTCTTTCTACGAGCAGTACTTC
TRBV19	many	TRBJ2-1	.	CASSREGDPYNEQFF	TGTGCCAGTAGTAGAGAAGGGGATCCTTACAATGAGCAGTTCTTC
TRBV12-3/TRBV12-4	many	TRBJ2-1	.	CASSLPGIDNEQFF	TGTGCCAGCAGTTTACCAGGGATAGACAATGAGCAGTTCTTC
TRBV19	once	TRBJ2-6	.	CASSIAGAGANILTF	TGTGCCAGTAGTATAGCGGGGGCCGGGGCCAACATCCTGACTTTC
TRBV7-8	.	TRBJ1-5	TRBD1	CASSGTESFGNQPQHF	TGTGCCAGCAGCGGGACAGAATCCTTTGGCAATCAGCCCCAGCATTTT
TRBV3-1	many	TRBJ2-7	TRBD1	CASSQGTGGYEQYF	TGTGCCAGCAGCCAGGGGACAGGGGGCTACGAGCAGTACTTC
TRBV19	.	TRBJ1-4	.	CASSIGGHENEKLFF	TGTGCCAGTAGTATTGGGGGACACGAAAACGAAAAACTGTTTTTT